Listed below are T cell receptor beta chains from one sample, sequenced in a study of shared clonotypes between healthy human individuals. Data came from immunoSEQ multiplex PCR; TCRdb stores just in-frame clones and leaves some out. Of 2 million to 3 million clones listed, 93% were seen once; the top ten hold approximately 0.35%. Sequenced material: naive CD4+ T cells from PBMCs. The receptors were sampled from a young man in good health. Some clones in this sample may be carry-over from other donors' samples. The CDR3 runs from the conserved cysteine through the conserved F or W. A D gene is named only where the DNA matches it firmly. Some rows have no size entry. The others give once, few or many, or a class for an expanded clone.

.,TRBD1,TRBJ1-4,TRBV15,TGTGCCACCAGCAGAGGGGGACAGGGGTCAACTAATGAAAAACTGTTTTTT,CATSRGGQGSTNEKLFF
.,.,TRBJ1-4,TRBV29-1,TGCAGCGTTGCCGAAGGGTCCGAAAAACTGTTTTTT,CSVAEGSEKLFF
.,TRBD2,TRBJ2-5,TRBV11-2,TGTGCCAGCGGCAGGGCTAGCGGCTATGGGGAGACCCAGTACTTC,CASGRASGYGETQYF
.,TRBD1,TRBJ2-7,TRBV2,TGTGCCAGCAGGACCGGGACAGGGGGCTTTGAGCAGTACTTC,CASRTGTGGFEQYF
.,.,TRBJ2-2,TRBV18,TGTGCCAGCTCACGGCCCTCTGTCACCGGGGAGCTGTTTTTT,CASSRPSVTGELFF
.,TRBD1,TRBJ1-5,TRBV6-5,TGTGCCAGCAGTTACTCGGGACAGGGGGGAGGACAGCCCCAGCATTTT,CASSYSGQGGGQPQHF
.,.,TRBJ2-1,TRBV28,TGTGCCAGCATCGGCGGGTTTGCCTACAATGAGCAGTTCTTC,CASIGGFAYNEQFF
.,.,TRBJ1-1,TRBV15,TGTGCCACCAGCCCGAGGTTTGCGGGGGAAGCTTTCTTT,CATSPRFAGEAFF
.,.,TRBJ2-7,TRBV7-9,TGTGCCAGCAGCTCGGACATATCCTACGAGCAGTACTTC,CASSSDISYEQYF
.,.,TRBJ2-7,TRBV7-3,TGTGCCAGCAGCTTAGGGGCAGGACTCTCCTACGAGCAGTACTTC,CASSLGAGLSYEQYF
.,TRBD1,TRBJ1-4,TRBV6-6,TGTGCCAGCAGTTCGCCGGACAGGGGAGGAGGTGAAAAACTGTTTTTT,CASSSPDRGGGEKLFF
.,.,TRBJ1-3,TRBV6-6,TGTGCCAGCAGTTCCAGAGAAAGCTCTGGAAACACCATATATTTT,CASSSRESSGNTIYF
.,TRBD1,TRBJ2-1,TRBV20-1,TGCAGGGGACAGGCTGAGAATGAGCAGTTCTTC,CRGQAENEQFF
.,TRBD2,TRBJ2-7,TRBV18,TGTGCCAGCTCTACCGGGACTAGGAAGTACGAGCAGTACTTC,CASSTGTRKYEQYF
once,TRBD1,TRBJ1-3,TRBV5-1,TGCGCCAGCAGCTTAGGGGGCCCCTCTGGAAACACCATATATTTT,CASSLGGPSGNTIYF
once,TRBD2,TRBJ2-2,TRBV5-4,TGTGCCAGCAGCCACCGACTAGCGGGAGTTCACACCGGGGAGCTGTTTTTT,CASSHRLAGVHTGELFF
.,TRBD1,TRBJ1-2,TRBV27,TGTGCCAGCAGTAACTCCGGGACAGGGGTCTATGGCTACACCTTC,CASSNSGTGVYGYTF
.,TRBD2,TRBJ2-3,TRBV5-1,TGCGCCAGCAGCCCCGCGTGGCTAGCGGGAGGTAGTACGCAGTATTTT,CASSPAWLAGGSTQYF
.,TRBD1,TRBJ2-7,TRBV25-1,TGTGCCAGCAGTGAAACGACAGGGATATACTACGAGCAGTACTTC,CASSETTGIYYEQYF
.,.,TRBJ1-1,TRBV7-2,TGTGCCAGCAGCTTAGTTGGGTCCGGGGCGAACACTGAAGCTTTCTTT,CASSLVGSGANTEAFF
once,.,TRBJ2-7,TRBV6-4,TGTGCCAGCAGGTCGGAGGGGGGTACCTACGAGCAGTACTTC,CASRSEGGTYEQYF
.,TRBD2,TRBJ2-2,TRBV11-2,TGTGCCAGCAGCCCCTGGACTAGCCGGACCGGGGAGCTGTTTTTT,CASSPWTSRTGELFF
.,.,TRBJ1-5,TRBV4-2,TGTGCCAGCAGCCAAGAAGTCAATCGGCAGCCCCAGCATTTT,CASSQEVNRQPQHF
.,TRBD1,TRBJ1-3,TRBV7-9,TGTGCCAGCAGCCGGACAGGGGGTGGTGGAAACACCATATATTTT,CASSRTGGGGNTIYF
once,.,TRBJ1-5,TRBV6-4,TGTGCCAGCAGTGACAGACTTTCGTTCCAGCCCCAGCATTTT,CASSDRLSFQPQHF
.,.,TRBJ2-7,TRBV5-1,TGCGCCAGCAGCTTGAGTTCGGTAAACGAGCAGTACTTC,CASSLSSVNEQYF
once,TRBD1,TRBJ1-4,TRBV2,TGTGCCAGCAGCGGGACAGGCGGTTCAAATGAAAAACTGTTTTTT,CASSGTGGSNEKLFF
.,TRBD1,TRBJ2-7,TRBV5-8,TGTGCCAGCAGCTCGAGGACAGGGACCCACGAGCAGTACTTC,CASSSRTGTHEQYF
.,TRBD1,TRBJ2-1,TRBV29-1,TGCAGCACCACGATGGGGGACAGGGGTCCCAATGAGCAGTTCTTC,CSTTMGDRGPNEQFF
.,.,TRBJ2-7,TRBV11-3,TGTGCCAGCAGCTTGACCAGGGAAGGCGAGCAGTACTTC,CASSLTREGEQYF
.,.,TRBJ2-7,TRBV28,TGTGCCAGCAGTAGTAGACGGGTTACCGCAGCCAGCTCCTACGAGCAGTACTTC,CASSSRRVTAASSYEQYF
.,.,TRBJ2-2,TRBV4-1,TGCGCCAGCAGCCAGTTAGCCAACACCGGGGAGCTGTTTTTT,CASSQLANTGELFF
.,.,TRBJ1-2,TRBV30,TGTGCCTGGAGTCCCCACAGTTATGGCTACACCTTC,CAWSPHSYGYTF
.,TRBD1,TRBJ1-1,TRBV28,TGTGCCAGCAGTCCACCCCCCGGGACAGGTAACACTGAAGCTTTCTTT,CASSPPPGTGNTEAFF
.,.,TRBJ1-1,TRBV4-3,TGCGCCAGCAGCCAAGATAGGTGGAGGAACACTGAAGCTTTCTTT,CASSQDRWRNTEAFF
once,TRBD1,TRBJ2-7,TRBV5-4,TGTGCCAGCAGCTCTACCTACAGGGGATCCAACGAGCAGTACTTC,CASSSTYRGSNEQYF
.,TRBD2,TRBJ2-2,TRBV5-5,TGTGCCAGCAGCTTCGGGACTAGCGGGAGGGCGGCCACCGGGGAGCTGTTTTTT,CASSFGTSGRAATGELFF
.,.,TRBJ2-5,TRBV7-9,TGTGCCAGCAGCCCAGACAGATTCCAAGAGACCCAGTACTTC,CASSPDRFQETQYF
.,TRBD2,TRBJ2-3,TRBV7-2,TGTGCCAGCAGCTTAGCCCGAGCGGGAGCAGATACGCAGTATTTT,CASSLARAGADTQYF
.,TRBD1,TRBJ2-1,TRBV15,TGTGCCACCAGCGCCGGGACAGGGGACTACTATGAGCAGTTCTTC,CATSAGTGDYYEQFF
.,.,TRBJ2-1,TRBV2,TGTGCCAGCAACGTGGCAGGCTCCTACAATGAGCAGTTCTTC,CASNVAGSYNEQFF
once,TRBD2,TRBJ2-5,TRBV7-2,TGTGCCAGCAGCCAGGGACTAGCGGGCCGGGGGACCCAGTACTTC,CASSQGLAGRGTQYF
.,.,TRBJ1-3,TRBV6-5,TGTGCCAGCAGTCTCCGGGGATCCGGAAACACCATATATTTT,CASSLRGSGNTIYF
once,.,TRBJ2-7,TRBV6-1,TGTGCCAGCAGTGAAGTGGACAGAGTCTACGAGCAGTACTTC,CASSEVDRVYEQYF
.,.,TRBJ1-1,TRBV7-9,TGTGCCAGCAGCTTTGGGGCCAACACTGAAGCTTTCTTT,CASSFGANTEAFF
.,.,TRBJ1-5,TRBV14,TGTGCCAGCAGCCAGGGGACGGGCCCGGGTCAGCCCCAGCATTTT,CASSQGTGPGQPQHF
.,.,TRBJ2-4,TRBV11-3,TGTGCCAGCAGCTTAAGGACAGTAGCCAAAAACATTCAGTACTTC,CASSLRTVAKNIQYF
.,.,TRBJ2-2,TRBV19,TGTGCCAGTAGCCTTGTGGGGGTTAACACCGGGGAGCTGTTTTTT,CASSLVGVNTGELFF
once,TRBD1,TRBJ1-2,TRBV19,TGTGCAAGCTGGAGCCGACAGGGGACGAACTATGGCTACACCTTC,CASWSRQGTNYGYTF
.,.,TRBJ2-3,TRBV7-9,TGTGCCAGCAGCTTAGAAGTTGTCTTACCGGGTACGCAGTATTTT,CASSLEVVLPGTQYF
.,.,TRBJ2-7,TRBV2,TGTGCCAGCAGACAGGAGGCCTACGAGCAGTACTTC,CASRQEAYEQYF
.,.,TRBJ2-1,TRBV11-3,TGTGCCAGCAGCTTAGAAGCGCACGAGCAGTTCTTC,CASSLEAHEQFF